This T cell receptor (beta chain) stems from a study of blood T cells in healthy people across ages. Study at large: About one barcoded beta molecule per two T cells was captured by template switching.

V lost 1 base, J lost 4 bases, and 11 bases lay in between. CDR1 is SGHTA and CDR2 is FQGNSA in the germline V gene. This CDR3 has 15 amino acids. Primed by a sample-barcoded 5' primer and a J-beta primer mix, a second PCR proceeded for about 7 to 11 cycles. At least 2.5 million CDR3-containing paired-end reads were obtained per sample. TCRdb re-derived calls from the 5' RACE reads in MiXCR, one entry per CDR3 protein. The sample holds hundreds of thousands of distinct CDR3 sequences; 62% are singletons and the top ten take about a quarter. Every donor contributed roughly 10 milliliters of peripheral blood by blood draw. Total RNA was extracted at no less than 6 micrograms per sample.

The source of this sequence is a man aged 25 to 40 in good health. The V call is TRBV7-2, the J call TRBJ2-1, with D perhaps TRBD2 (6 bases). Material for sequencing was blood. For the CDR3, the DNA is TGTGCCAGCAGCTTAGTGGAGGGGAAATACAATGAGCAGTTCTTC. Translating gives CASSLVEGKYNEQFF.